What follows are 27 T cell receptor beta chains derived from one specimen sequenced in a study of CD8 T cells in ankylosing spondylitis (dated by TCRdb to 2017 to 2019). Here is what the overall study found, with its caveats: Blood from ankylosing spondylitis patients appeared to be characterized by a TCR beta motif composed of under 10 highly homologous amino acid variants.

For these receptors, no antigen is known. The library was obtained by 5' RACE. The sequencing machine was an Illumina HiSeq 2500. The public reads were reanalyzed by TCRdb: fastp trimming at Q25, MiXCR alignment, in-frame beta chains only. Here each entry gathers all rows of one CDR3 protein and keeps the most common genes and DNA. In all, the sample holds around 480,000 distinct CDR3 sequences, and 17% of those were seen once. The ten largest clones add up to approximately 1% of the sample. Specimen: blood, either unsorted or a sorted T cell fraction (not recorded which). Receptor source: a male donor with ankylosing spondylitis.

The chain combines TRBV7-9 with TRBJ2-3; 8 nucleotides agree with TRBD1. The CDR3 length is 15 residues. V lost 2 bases to trimming and J lost 4 bases; unmatched junction nucleotides: 5. Germline CDR1 is SEHNR and CDR2 is FQNEAQ (reference sequence). The CDR3 spells CASSLNRGNADTQYF. DNA of the CDR3: TGTGCCAGCAGCTTAAACAGGGGGAACGCAGATACGCAGTATTTT.

This rearrangement joins TRBV5-4 to TRBJ2-7; D is uncertain. Germline lookup yields CDR1 SGHNT and CDR2 YYREEE (reference sequence). Trimming left V 2 bases short and J 7 bases short, with 13 bases between. This CDR3 has 13 amino acids. The CDR3 spells CASSFPTTREQYF. DNA for the CDR3: TGTGCCAGCAGCTTCCCAACGACCAGAGAGCAGTACTTC.

This clonotype was detected only a few times. The V and J genes are TRBV20-1 and TRBJ1-2; 8 bases agree with TRBD1. CDR1 is DFQATT, CDR2 SNEGSKA, per germline (reference sequence). This CDR3 is built from 16 residues. The V and J ends lost 2 bases and 5 bases, in that order; junction bases with no gene match: 13. CDR3 nucleotides: TGCAGTGCTAGAACTGGACAGGGAGGGAGTCGGTATGGCTACACCTTC. This codes for CSARTGQGGSRYGYTF.

This clonotype showed up just a few times. This chain joins TRBV6-5 and TRBJ2-7; D remains unclear. The CDR3 has 13 residues. The V and J ends lost 4 bases and 1 base respectively, with 8 bases between them. The germline CDR1 and CDR2 sequences are MNHEY and SVGAGI. CDR3 in DNA: TGTGCCAGCAGTTCCGTTACTTCCTACGAGCAGTACTTC. It yields the protein CASSSVTSYEQYF.

This clonotype was seen a handful of times. V gene TRBV5-1 combines with J gene TRBJ1-1; TRBD1 is a possible D gene (5 bases). Deletions cut 3 bases from V and 4 bases from J, with 10 bases between. This CDR3 comprises 13 residues. Looked up from germline, CDR1 is SGHRS and CDR2 is YFSETQ. CDR3 amino acids: CASSSTVGTEAFF. In nucleotides, the CDR3 is TGCGCCAGCAGCTCGACAGTTGGCACTGAAGCTTTCTTT.

The V gene is TRBV4-1, the J gene TRBJ1-6, with D hard to call. In germline, CDR1 is MGHRA, CDR2 YSYEKL. V dropped 3 bases and J dropped 0 bases, with 9 bases sitting between them. The CDR3 is 16 amino acids. CDR3: CASSHQKFSYNSPLHF. CDR3 sequence (DNA): TGCGCCAGCAGCCACCAGAAATTCTCCTATAATTCACCCCTCCACTTT.

V usage is TRBV10-3 and J usage is TRBJ2-1; 10 bases agree with TRBD2. Germline values: CDR1 ENHRY, CDR2 SYGVKD. The CDR3 sequence is 14 residues long. The J segment lost 8 bases and the V segment lost 6 bases, leaving 7 bases of the junction unmatched. CDR3 in DNA: TGTGCCATCAGCAAAGCGGGAGGGTCCCATGAGCAGTTCTTC. The encoded protein is CAISKAGGSHEQFF.

CDR3 coding DNA: TGTGCCAGCAGCTTAAACCCAGTAGGGACGGTTTACAATGAGCAGTTCTTC. Translation gives CASSLNPVGTVYNEQFF. The rearrangement uses TRBV7-3 and TRBJ2-1; D assignment may be TRBD1 or TRBD2 (5 bases each). The ends were cut back, 1 base at V and 4 bases at J, with 17 bases in the middle. Germline V gene lookup returns CDR1 SGHTA and CDR2 FQGTGA. This CDR3 region has 17 residues.

This clonotype came up a few times. This chain connects TRBV6-4 to TRBJ2-1; the D gene is possibly TRBD2 (5 bases). This CDR3 contains 13 residues. V lost 2 bases to trimming and J lost 12 bases, with 14 bases between them. From germline, CDR1 is MRHNA and CDR2 SNTAGT. CDR3 loop: CASSDEGVMAQFF. The CDR3 bases are TGTGCCAGCAGTGACGAGGGCGTAATGGCGCAGTTCTTC.

In this sample, this clonotype turned up a few times. This rearrangement joins TRBV5-1 to TRBJ2-1; possibly TRBD2 for D (6 bases). Trimming left V 4 bases short and J 9 bases short, with 26 bases between. Germline CDR1 reads SGHRS; CDR2 reads YFSETQ. CDR3 size: 17 residues. The CDR3, as DNA: TGCGCCAGCAGCCGTACCGACTCCGGGGCGGGAAGATCTGAGCAGTTCTTC. Amino acid sequence: CASSRTDSGAGRSEQFF.

The CDR3 bases are TGTGCCAGTAGTATAGAATCCGAGCAGTTCTTC. Translated, it gives CASSIESEQFF. The genes are TRBV19 and TRBJ2-1; the D is unclear. The CDR3 covers 11 residues. Germline V CDR1 and CDR2: LNHDA, SQIVND (reference sequence). Trimming took off 0 bases at V and 10 bases at J, with 4 bases between the two ends. Filled out from reference TRBV19 and TRBJ2-1, the complete variable domain reads DGGITQSPKYLFRKEGQNVTLSCEQNLNHDAMYWYRQDPGQGLRLIYYSQIVNDFQKGDIAEGYSVSREKKESFPLTVTSAQKNPTAFYLCASSIESEQFFGPGTRLTVL.

This clonotype has a handful of counts. This chain links TRBV7-8 with TRBJ1-6; D ambiguous. The CDR3 extends over 17 amino acids. Germline V lookup: CDR1 SGHVS, CDR2 FQNEAQ. The germline V and J ends were trimmed by 1 base and 7 bases, with 17 bases remaining between them. CDR3 in amino acids: CASSLDRVGGSNSPLHF. In DNA form, the CDR3 reads TGTGCCAGCAGCTTAGATCGTGTGGGTGGGAGCAATTCACCCCTCCACTTT.

The chain is built from TRBV6-5 and TRBJ2-1, with D perhaps TRBD2 (7 bases). The CDR3 spans 12 residues. Germline CDR1 is MNHEY and CDR2 is SVGAGI. With 6 bases removed from V and 8 bases from J, the gap between germline ends came to 11 bases. DNA for the CDR3: TGTGCCAGCAGGAGGGGGGGCGATGAGCAGTTCTTC. Translated: CASRRGGDEQFF.

This clonotype showed up just a few times. The V call is TRBV3-1, the J call TRBJ2-7; possibly TRBD1 for D (6 bases). The germline gives CDR1 LGHDT, CDR2 YNNKEL (reference sequence). The CDR3 loop spans 14 amino acids. V was cut by 6 bases and J by 3 bases, with 15 bases left in between. As DNA, the CDR3 is TGTGCCAGCAGTTTTACAGGGATAAACTACGAGCAGTACTTC. Residues: CASSFTGINYEQYF.

At least ten counts were recorded for this clonotype. The gene calls are TRBV5-5 and TRBJ1-4; D is unresolved. Germline CDR1 reads SGHKS; CDR2 reads YYEKEE (reference sequence). The CDR3 sequence is 15 residues long. Trimming stripped 4 bases from V and 4 bases from J, with 14 bases between. CDR3 nucleotides: TGTGCCAGCAGCACCGCCGGGAACCATAATGAAAAACTGTTTTTT. It codes for CASSTAGNHNEKLFF.

There are a few counts of this clonotype. The rearrangement joins TRBV20-1 to TRBJ2-1; TRBD2 matches 7 bases. J lost 3 bases, V lost 5 bases, and 13 bases had no gene match. The CDR3 consists of 16 residues. Germline assignment: CDR1 DFQATT and CDR2 SNEGSKA (reference sequence). CDR3 DNA sequence: TGCAGTGCTTCCCGAGGAGCTAGCGGCCTCTACAATGAGCAGTTCTTC. It codes for CSASRGASGLYNEQFF.

The V and J genes are TRBV7-9 and TRBJ1-1, with 7 bases lining up with TRBD1. This CDR3 is built from 15 residues. Germline V lookup: CDR1 SEHNR, CDR2 FQNEAQ (reference sequence). With 4 bases clipped from V and 0 bases from J, the junction kept 5 bases outside the gene matches. CDR3 in amino acids: CASSSGTALNTEAFF. DNA of the CDR3: TGTGCCAGCAGCTCGGGGACAGCCCTGAACACTGAAGCTTTCTTT.

Details on this clonotype: The junction shows a germline mismatch at one end, possibly a read error. CDR3 sequence reads: CCALSPRDTNYEQYF. The CDR3 DNA is TGCTGTGCCCTTTCCCCCCGGGACACAAACTACGAGCAGTACTTC. The gene calls are TRBV20-1 and TRBJ2-7; perhaps TRBD1 as D (6 bases). Per the germline V gene, CDR1 is DFQATT and CDR2 is SNEGSKA (reference sequence). There are 15 residues in the CDR3.

The chain has TRBV6-2 or TRBV6-3 and TRBJ1-1; D may be TRBD1 (6 bases). From germline, CDR1 is MNHEY and CDR2 SVGEGT. The CDR3 length is 15 residues. V was pared by 2 bases and J by 0 bases, with 10 bases between. The CDR3 loop reads CASSYRGQMNTEAFF. The CDR3 DNA sequence: TGTGCCAGCAGTTACCGGGGACAAATGAACACTGAAGCTTTCTTT.

The CDR3 sequence is CASSQDLTGEETQYF. The CDR3 DNA follows: TGTGCCAGCAGCCAAGACCTGACAGGGGAGGAGACCCAGTACTTC. This chain connects TRBV4-2 to TRBJ2-5; 8 positions agree with TRBD1. Germline CDR1 reads LGHNA; CDR2 reads YNFKEQ. The CDR3 is 15 residues long. Trimming cost V 0 bases and J 5 bases; bases outside gene matches: 5.

This sequence joins TRBV28 and TRBJ2-7; TRBD2 agrees at 9 bases. The germline CDR1 and CDR2 sequences are MDHEN and SYDVKM. With V trimmed by 8 bases and J by 2 bases, 13 bases remained unmatched. The CDR3 sequence is 16 residues long. In DNA, the CDR3 is TGTGCCAGCCCCCCAACCGGGACTAGCTCCCCCTACGAGCAGTACTTC. It is translated as CASPPTGTSSPYEQYF.

This chain connects TRBV20-1 to TRBJ1-2; the D gene is possibly TRBD1 (5 bases). V shed 6 bases and J shed 4 bases, with 15 bases lying between them. Germline CDR1 and CDR2: DFQATT and SNEGSKA (reference sequence). The CDR3 loop spans 13 amino acids. The CDR3 DNA follows: TGCAGTGCCCTACCCAGGGCCGGCTATGGCTACACCTTC. Translated, it gives CSALPRAGYGYTF.

This clonotype was seen a few times. The chain uses TRBV29-1 and TRBJ2-3; 8 bases map to TRBD1. Looked up from germline, CDR1 is SQVTM and CDR2 is ANQGSEA. V was clipped by 6 bases and J by 1 base; unmatched bases: 9. The CDR3 has 15 amino acids. The CDR3 sequence is CSVGLGTGGTDTQYF. For the CDR3, the DNA is TGCAGCGTGGGGCTGGGGACAGGAGGCACAGATACGCAGTATTTT.

The rearrangement uses TRBV19 and TRBJ2-3; 10 bases map to TRBD2. Germline V gives CDR1 LNHDA, CDR2 SQIVND (reference sequence). V trimming: 3 bases; J trimming: 2 bases; junction bases outside the gene matches: 5. The CDR3 sequence is 16 residues long. The CDR3 sequence is CASSISSGGATDTQYF. The CDR3 region has the DNA TGTGCCAGTAGTATTTCCAGCGGGGGGGCCACAGATACGCAGTATTTT.

The chain has TRBV18 and TRBJ2-7; D call uncertain. There are 12 residues in the CDR3. Germline V gene sequence: CDR1 KGHSH, CDR2 LQKENI. Trimming removed 3 bases at V and 2 bases at J, with 5 bases between. CDR3 coding DNA: TGTGCCAGCTCACCTGCCACCTACGAGCAGTACTTC. Translated, it gives CASSPATYEQYF.

The chain uses TRBV7-8 and TRBJ2-1, with 9 bases that match TRBD2. There are 18 residues in the CDR3. Per germline, CDR1 SGHVS and CDR2 FQNEAQ. V shed 0 bases, J shed 4 bases, and the junction held 10 bases outside the gene matches. CDR3 region: CASSLASGETSGYNEQFF. DNA for the CDR3: TGTGCCAGCAGCTTAGCCTCCGGCGAGACTAGCGGATACAATGAGCAGTTCTTC.

The chain has TRBV10-3 and TRBJ1-2, with unresolved D. Trimming took 2 bases from V and 2 from J, leaving 6 bases between them. The CDR3 totals 13 residues. Germline lookup yields CDR1 ENHRY and CDR2 SYGVKD. Written as DNA, the CDR3 is TGTGCCATCAGTGAGACGCCCAACTATGGCTACACCTTC. Its translation: CAISETPNYGYTF.